This T cell receptor beta chain was sequenced in a study of blood T cell repertoires in COVID-19. Study details: COVID-19 samples, acute and convalescent, were from the United States, Italy and Spain. The analysed material was cDNA or gDNA that came from T cells, B-cell-depleted T cells, or PBMCs.

Data came from immunoSEQ multiplex PCR; TCRdb stores just in-frame clones and leaves some out. This sample carries approximately 300,000 clones, about 85% of them seen once, and the ten largest clones take under 6.5%. This study enrolled people aged 18 to 89 from around 26 US geographic areas. Deletions cut 6 bases from V and 0 bases from J, with 14 bases between. Germline-derived CDR1 and CDR2 are MNHEY and SVGAGI. This CDR3 spans 15 amino acids. Sequenced sample: PBMCs or T cells enriched from blood (not recorded which). The chain combines TRBV6-5 with TRBJ1-1; a weak D match, TRBD1 (5 bases). The receptor comes from a woman in her twenties or thirties who had recovered from COVID-19. The CDR3 protein is CASRNGQHMNTEAFF. Written as DNA, the CDR3 is TGTGCCAGCAGAAACGGACAACACATGAACACTGAAGCTTTCTTT.